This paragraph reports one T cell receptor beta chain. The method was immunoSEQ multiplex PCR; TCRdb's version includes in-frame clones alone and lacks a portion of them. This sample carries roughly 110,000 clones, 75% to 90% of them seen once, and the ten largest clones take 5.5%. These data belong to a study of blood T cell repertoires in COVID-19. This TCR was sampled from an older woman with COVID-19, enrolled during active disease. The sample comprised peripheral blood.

This CDR3 is CASSLRLARTGIYYGYTF. CDR3 bases: TGTGCCAGCAGCTTAAGATTAGCCCGGACAGGGATTTACTATGGCTACACCTTC. This chain uses TRBV7-9 with TRBJ1-2; 8 bases line up with TRBD1. The germline gives CDR1 SEHNR, CDR2 FQNEAQ (reference sequence). This CDR3 has 18 amino acids. V lost 2 bases to trimming and J lost 3 bases; unmatched junction nucleotides: 14.